The clone carrying this T cell receptor (beta chain) appeared a few times. Its specificity is not known. This record belongs to a study of blood T cells in healthy people across ages. Germline-derived CDR1 and CDR2 are LGHNA and YNFKEQ. V lost 1 base and J lost 2; bases outside the gene matches: 4. This CDR3 region has 15 residues. General study findings and limits: Strongly correlated with naive T cell percentage was TCR beta diversity. The CMV status of each donor remained undetermined, and this could have confounded shifts in expanded clonotypes.

A second PCR, run for about 7 to 11 cycles, used a sample-barcoded 5' primer plus a J-beta primer mix. TCRdb analysed the 5' RACE reads with MiXCR anew, one entry per CDR3 protein. In the table there are approximately 2,000,000 distinct CDR3 sequences, about 39% of which are singletons. This clonotype originated in a human donor in good health. Sequencing was carried out using blood. J is TRBJ2-7 and V is TRBV4-2; 8 bases fit TRBD1. CDR3 loop: CASSQGGTGTYEQYF. As DNA, the CDR3 is TGTGCCAGCAGCCAAGGGGGGACAGGAACCTACGAGCAGTACTTC.